One and the same sample provided the 20 T cell receptor beta chains below, sequenced in a study of blood T cell repertoires in COVID-19. Repertoires were generated with immunoSEQ multiplex PCR, while TCRdb's copy carries only in-frame clones and drops some. This sample yields roughly 120,000 clones, of which 90% are seen a single time; 1.8% belongs to the top ten. Sequenced sample: peripheral blood. The receptors derive from a human donor with active COVID-19. The donor label of this sample is uncertain.

The chain couples TRBV6-4 to TRBJ2-2, with 7 bases identical to TRBD1. CDR1 is MRHNA and CDR2 is SNTAGT in the germline V gene. V was pared by 0 bases and J by 5 bases, with 3 bases of the junction left unmatched. The CDR3 has 15 amino acids. The CDR3 region is CASSDSTGRTGELFF. The CDR3 DNA reads TGTGCCAGCAGTGACTCGACAGGGCGTACCGGGGAGCTGTTTTTT.

CDR3 sequence (DNA): TGTGCCAGCAGCTTCGACGGACTAGCGGGGGGTGGGGAGACCCAGTACTTC. Its translation is CASSFDGLAGGGETQYF. The rearrangement joins TRBV5-4 to TRBJ2-5; 14 bases are a match to TRBD2. CDR1 is SGHNT and CDR2 is YYREEE in the germline V gene (reference sequence). This CDR3 comprises 17 residues. V lost 2 bases to trimming and J lost 5 bases; unmatched junction nucleotides: 8.

The rearrangement joins TRBV28 to TRBJ1-6, with D hard to call. Germline V CDR1 and CDR2: MDHEN, SYDVKM. Trimming removed 8 bases at V and 3 bases at J, with 11 bases between. CDR3 length equals 14 residues. Here the CDR3 reads CASSVPSYNSPLHF. In DNA, the CDR3 is TGTGCCAGCTCAGTTCCCAGCTATAATTCACCCCTCCACTTT.

The chain uses TRBV5-1 and TRBJ1-1; 8 bases are a match to TRBD1. The V and J ends lost 7 bases and 0 bases, in that order; junction bases with no gene match: 5. Germline loops: CDR1 SGHRS, CDR2 YFSETQ. The CDR3 consists of 14 residues. The CDR3 DNA follows: TGCGCCAGCGGACAGGGCTCGATGAACACTGAAGCTTTCTTT. This gives the protein CASGQGSMNTEAFF. The variable domain in full, completed from reference TRBV5-1 and TRBJ1-1, reads KAGVTQTPRYLIKTRGQQVTLSCSPISGHRSVSWYQQTPGQGLQFLFEYFSETQRNKGNFPGRFSGRQFSNSRSEMNVSTLELGDSALYLCASGQGSMNTEAFFGQGTRLTVV.

This sequence joins TRBV10-3 and TRBJ2-5, with D perhaps TRBD1 (6 bases). Per the germline V gene, CDR1 is ENHRY and CDR2 is SYGVKD. V was shortened by 5 bases and J by 7 bases, with 14 bases between the two germline ends. This CDR3 has 13 amino acids. The CDR3 is CAISFTGTGTQYF. The CDR3 DNA is TGTGCCATCAGTTTTACAGGGACGGGGACCCAGTACTTC.

V and J are TRBV6-5 and TRBJ2-7; 9 bases are shared with TRBD1. The CDR3 runs to 16 residues. V was pared by 0 bases and J by 0 bases, with 3 bases of the junction left unmatched. Germline CDR1 MNHEY, CDR2 SVGAGI. CDR3 loop: CASSYSGTGSSYEQYF. CDR3 nucleotide sequence: TGTGCCAGCAGTTACTCCGGGACAGGGTCCTCCTACGAGCAGTACTTC.

The rearrangement uses TRBV5-1 and TRBJ2-1; 8 nucleotides align to TRBD2. CDR3 length: 14 amino acids. Germline CDR1 reads SGHRS; CDR2 reads YFSETQ. Trimming cost V 1 base and J 3 bases; bases outside gene matches: 0. CDR3 sequence (DNA): TGCGCCAGCAGCTTGCTAGCGGGCTACAATGAGCAGTTCTTC. This sequence encodes CASSLLAGYNEQFF.

The rearrangement joins TRBV27 to TRBJ2-2, with 7 bases aligning to TRBD1. CDR1 and CDR2 (germline): MNHEY, SMNVEV (reference sequence). The CDR3 runs to 17 residues. V was pared by 6 bases and J by 3 bases, with 13 bases of the junction left unmatched. The DNA for the CDR3 is TGTGCCAGCAGCTGGCGACAGACAGGGCGCGACACCGGGGAGCTGTTTTTT. As protein: CASSWRQTGRDTGELFF.

The genes are TRBV3-1 (or the pseudogene TRBV3-2) and TRBJ2-1; TRBD1 aligns across 7 bases. Germline CDR1 reads LGHDT; CDR2 reads YNNKEL (reference sequence). V was pared by 0 bases and J by 4 bases, with 9 bases of the junction left unmatched. This CDR3 has 17 amino acids. Here the CDR3 DNA reads TGTGCCAGCAGCCAAGATTCAGGCCCAGGGGGATACAATGAGCAGTTCTTC. It encodes CASSQDSGPGGYNEQFF.

This clone appeared a few times. The rearrangement links TRBV27 to TRBJ1-2, with TRBD1 as a possible D gene (5 bases). CDR1 is MNHEY, CDR2 SMNVEV, per germline (reference sequence). V was trimmed by 5 bases and J by 7 bases, leaving 20 bases between them. The CDR3 is 15 residues long. Here the CDR3 DNA reads TGTGCCAGCAGTCGAACTGGGGGGGGTCTCGGTGGCTACACCTTC. Protein: CASSRTGGGLGGYTF.

The V and J genes are TRBV27 and TRBJ2-7, with TRBD1 identical over 12 bases. V shed 2 bases, J shed 7 bases, and the junction held 6 bases outside the gene matches. Germline CDR1 reads MNHEY; CDR2 reads SMNVEV (reference sequence). This CDR3 is 15 amino acids long. Written as DNA, the CDR3 is TGTGCCAGCAGTTTAACGGGACAGGGGGCGTGGGAGCAGTACTTC. Protein: CASSLTGQGAWEQYF.

The chain is built from TRBV4-1 and TRBJ1-1; 8 bases are shared with TRBD1. The CDR3 extends over 16 amino acids. CDR1 and CDR2 from the germline V gene are MGHRA and YSYEKL. With 1 base clipped from V and 4 bases from J, the junction kept 8 bases outside the gene matches. This CDR3 is CASSQGQGAFFTEAFF. In DNA, the CDR3 is TGCGCCAGCAGCCAAGGGCAGGGGGCGTTCTTCACTGAAGCTTTCTTT.

This chain joins TRBV19 and TRBJ2-7; D may be TRBD1 (6 bases). This CDR3 is built from 14 residues. Germline V CDR1 and CDR2: LNHDA, SQIVND (reference sequence). Trimming left V 6 bases short and J 0 bases short, with 12 bases between. The CDR3 spells CASSPMDSSYEQYF. CDR3 nucleotide sequence: TGTGCCAGTAGCCCAATGGACAGCTCCTACGAGCAGTACTTC. Using reference TRBV19 and TRBJ2-7 for the parts outside the CDR3, the full variable domain is DGGITQSPKYLFRKEGQNVTLSCEQNLNHDAMYWYRQDPGQGLRLIYYSQIVNDFQKGDIAEGYSVSREKKESFPLTVTSAQKNPTAFYLCASSPMDSSYEQYFGPGTRLTVT.

This sequence joins TRBV18 and TRBJ2-7, with TRBD1 matching 7 bases. In germline, CDR1 is KGHSH, CDR2 LQKENI. V gave up 2 bases and J gave up 3 bases; unmatched junction bases: 4. The CDR3 contains 14 residues. The CDR3 DNA reads TGTGCCAGCTCACCAACACAGGGGAACTACGAGCAGTACTTC. Residues: CASSPTQGNYEQYF.

The CDR3 here is CASSVGGTSGPTDTQYF. The DNA for the CDR3 is TGTGCCAGCAGCGTAGGCGGGACTAGCGGTCCCACAGATACGCAGTATTTT. This sequence joins TRBV9 and TRBJ2-3, with TRBD2 matching over 11 bases. CDR3 size: 17 residues. CDR1 is SGDLS and CDR2 is YYNGEE in the germline V gene. V lost 0 bases to trimming and J lost 2 bases; unmatched junction nucleotides: 5.

The rearrangement links TRBV27 to TRBJ1-5; 7 bases are shared with TRBD1. The V segment lost 2 bases and the J segment 3 bases; nucleotides outside the gene matches: 1. This CDR3 is 14 amino acids long. Germline assignment: CDR1 MNHEY and CDR2 SMNVEV (reference sequence). CDR3 bases: TGTGCCAGCAGTTTAACAGGGGTCAATCAGCCCCAGCATTTT. Amino acid sequence: CASSLTGVNQPQHF.

This chain joins TRBV5-1 and TRBJ1-4, with D possibly matching TRBD1 (6 bases). The CDR3 is made up of 15 amino acids. Germline V CDR1 and CDR2: SGHRS, YFSETQ. V lost 4 bases and J lost 7, with 17 bases in between. The CDR3 region is CASSPAGGGLEKLFF. CDR3 nucleotide sequence: TGCGCCAGCAGCCCCGCGGGCGGGGGCCTTGAAAAACTGTTTTTT. The full variable domain, completed using reference TRBV5-1 and TRBJ1-4, is KAGVTQTPRYLIKTRGQQVTLSCSPISGHRSVSWYQQTPGQGLQFLFEYFSETQRNKGNFPGRFSGRQFSNSRSEMNVSTLELGDSALYLCASSPAGGGLEKLFFGSGTQLSVL.

The genes are TRBV18 and TRBJ1-1; 7 bases are shared with TRBD1. V shed 6 bases and J 1 base; nucleotides not matched to a gene: 8. Germline lookup yields CDR1 KGHSH and CDR2 LQKENI. This CDR3 spans 15 amino acids. The CDR3 nucleotides read TGTGCCAGCTCCTCATTCAGGGGGGAGAACACTGAAGCTTTCTTT. This codes for CASSSFRGENTEAFF. Based on the CDR3 plus reference TRBV18 and TRBJ1-1, the full variable domain is NAGVMQNPRHLVRRRGQEARLRCSPMKGHSHVYWYRQLPEEGLKFMVYLQKENIIDESGMPKERFSAEFPKEGPSILRIQQVVRGDSAAYFCASSSFRGENTEAFFGQGTRLTVV.

In this sample, this clone turned up once. The rearrangement links TRBV30 to TRBJ1-6; TRBD1 agrees at 7 bases. The CDR3 loop spans 14 amino acids. Germline V gene sequence: CDR1 GTSNPN, CDR2 SVGIG (reference sequence). The junction had 8 bases not matched to a gene; V was cut back by 3 bases and J by 9 bases. The CDR3 loop is CAWSGLQGISPLHF. The CDR3 DNA reads TGTGCCTGGAGCGGCTTACAGGGGATTTCACCCCTCCACTTT.

V is TRBV5-1 and J is TRBJ2-3; 8 bases line up with TRBD2. Germline V CDR1 and CDR2: SGHRS, YFSETQ. The V gene end was trimmed by 0 bases and the J gene end by 4 bases; junction bases not matched to a gene: 7. CDR3 length equals 16 residues. In DNA, the CDR3 is TGCGCCAGCAGCTTGGGAGACGGGGGGGCCTCAGATACGCAGTATTTT. Translation: CASSLGDGGASDTQYF.